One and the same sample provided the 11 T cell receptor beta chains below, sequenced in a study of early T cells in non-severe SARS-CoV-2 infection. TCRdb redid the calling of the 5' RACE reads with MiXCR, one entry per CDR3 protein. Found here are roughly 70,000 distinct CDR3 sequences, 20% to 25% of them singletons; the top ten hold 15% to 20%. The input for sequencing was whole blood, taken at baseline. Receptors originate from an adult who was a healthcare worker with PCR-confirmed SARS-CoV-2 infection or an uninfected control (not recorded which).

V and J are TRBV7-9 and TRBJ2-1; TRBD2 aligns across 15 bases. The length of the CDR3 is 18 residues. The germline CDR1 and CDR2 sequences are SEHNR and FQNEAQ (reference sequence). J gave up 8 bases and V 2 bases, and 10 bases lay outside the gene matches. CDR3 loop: CASSLPYGTSGGSDEQFF. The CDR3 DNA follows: TGTGCCAGCAGCTTACCTTACGGGACTAGCGGGGGGAGCGATGAGCAGTTCTTC.

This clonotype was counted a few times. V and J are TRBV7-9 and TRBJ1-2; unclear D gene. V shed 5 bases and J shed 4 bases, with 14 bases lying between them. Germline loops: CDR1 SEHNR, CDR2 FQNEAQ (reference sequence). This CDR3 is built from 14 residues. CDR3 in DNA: TGTGCCAGCAGCCCCGTGGCGGGAGGCTATGGCTACACCTTC. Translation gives CASSPVAGGYGYTF.

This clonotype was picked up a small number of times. In nucleotides, the CDR3 is TGTGCCAGCAGTCCGAGGTACTCTGAAGCTTTCTTT. Encoded protein: CASSPRYSEAFF. The V gene is TRBV12-3 or TRBV12-4, the J gene TRBJ1-1; D not certain. There are 12 residues in the CDR3. V dropped 5 bases and J dropped 6 bases, with 10 bases sitting between them.

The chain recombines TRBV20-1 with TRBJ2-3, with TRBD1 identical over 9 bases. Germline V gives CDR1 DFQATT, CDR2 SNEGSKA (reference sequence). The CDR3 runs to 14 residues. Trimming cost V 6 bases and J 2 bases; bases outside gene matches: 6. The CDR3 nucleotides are TGCAGTGCCACCGGGACAGGGAACACAGATACGCAGTATTTT. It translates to CSATGTGNTDTQYF.

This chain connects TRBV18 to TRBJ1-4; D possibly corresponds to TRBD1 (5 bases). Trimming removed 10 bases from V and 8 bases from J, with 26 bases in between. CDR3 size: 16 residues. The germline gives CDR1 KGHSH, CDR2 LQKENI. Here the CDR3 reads CATQSREGLEGEKLFF. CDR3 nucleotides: TGTGCCACCCAGTCCCGGGAAGGCCTCGAGGGGGAAAAACTGTTTTTT.

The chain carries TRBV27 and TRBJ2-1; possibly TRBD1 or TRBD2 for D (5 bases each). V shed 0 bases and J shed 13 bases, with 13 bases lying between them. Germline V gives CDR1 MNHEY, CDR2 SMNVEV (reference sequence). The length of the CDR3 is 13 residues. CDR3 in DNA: TGTGCCAGCAGTTTATCGGCCCAGGGACCACAGTTCTTC. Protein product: CASSLSAQGPQFF.

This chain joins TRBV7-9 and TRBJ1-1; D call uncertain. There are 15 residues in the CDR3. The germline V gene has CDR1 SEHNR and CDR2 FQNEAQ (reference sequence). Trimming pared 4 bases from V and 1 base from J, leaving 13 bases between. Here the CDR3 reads CASSSLSGPNTEAFF. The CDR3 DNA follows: TGTGCCAGCAGCTCCCTATCAGGACCGAACACTGAAGCTTTCTTT.

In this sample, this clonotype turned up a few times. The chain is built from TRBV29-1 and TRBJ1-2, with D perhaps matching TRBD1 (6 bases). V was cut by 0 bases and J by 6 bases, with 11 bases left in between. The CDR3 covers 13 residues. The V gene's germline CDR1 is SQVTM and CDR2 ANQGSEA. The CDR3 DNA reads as TGCAGCGTTGAAGATGGACAGAAGGATGGCTACACCTTC. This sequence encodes CSVEDGQKDGYTF.

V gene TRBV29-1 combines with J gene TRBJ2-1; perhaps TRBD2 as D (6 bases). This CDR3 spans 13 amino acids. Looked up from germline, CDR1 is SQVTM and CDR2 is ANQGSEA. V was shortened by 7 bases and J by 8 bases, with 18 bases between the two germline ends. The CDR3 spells CSAGTSPSHEQFF. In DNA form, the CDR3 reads TGCAGCGCCGGGACTTCCCCATCTCATGAGCAGTTCTTC.

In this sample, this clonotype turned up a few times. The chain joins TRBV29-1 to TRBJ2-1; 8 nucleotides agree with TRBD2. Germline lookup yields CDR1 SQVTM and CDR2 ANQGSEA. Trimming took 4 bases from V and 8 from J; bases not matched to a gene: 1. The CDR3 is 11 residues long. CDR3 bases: TGCAGCGTTGGGACTAGCTATGAGCAGTTCTTC. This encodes CSVGTSYEQFF.

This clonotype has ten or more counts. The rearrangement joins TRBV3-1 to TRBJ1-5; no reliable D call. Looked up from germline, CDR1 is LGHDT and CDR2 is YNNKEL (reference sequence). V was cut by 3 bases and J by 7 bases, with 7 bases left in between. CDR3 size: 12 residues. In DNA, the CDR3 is TGTGCCAGCAGCCAGGGAAACCAGCCCCAGCATTTT. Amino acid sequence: CASSQGNQPQHF.